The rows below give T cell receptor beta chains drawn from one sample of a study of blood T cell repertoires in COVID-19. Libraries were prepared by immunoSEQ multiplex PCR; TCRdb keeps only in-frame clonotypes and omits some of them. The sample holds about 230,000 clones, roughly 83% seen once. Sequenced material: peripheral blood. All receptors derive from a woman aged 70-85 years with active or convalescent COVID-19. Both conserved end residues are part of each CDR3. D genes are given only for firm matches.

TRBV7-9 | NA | CASSSVDGYTF
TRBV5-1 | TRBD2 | CASSLEPSGPYDDTQYF
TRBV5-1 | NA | CASSPGQINQETQYF
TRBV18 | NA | CASSPSGPHNEQFF
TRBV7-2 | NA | CASSAGAGTYNEQFF
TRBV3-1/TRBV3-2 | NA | CASSQRGGNTIYF
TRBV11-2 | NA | CASSGGQNTEAFF
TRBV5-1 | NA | CASSSVAAGTTDTQYF
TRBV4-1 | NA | CASSQVVGRENEQYF
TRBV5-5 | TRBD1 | CASSSGQGDETQYF
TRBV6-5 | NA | CASSARPLNYGYTF
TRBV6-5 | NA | CASSYSGGRGSPLHF
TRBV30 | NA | CAWSITGLEAFF
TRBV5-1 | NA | CASSLAGQASRGYTF
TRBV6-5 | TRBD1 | CASSYSTGRRSPLHF